This T cell receptor (beta chain) stems from a study of blood T cell repertoires in COVID-19. Study-level background: T cells, B-cell-depleted T cells, or PBMCs provided the cDNA or gDNA that served as material.

Germline V gene lookup returns CDR1 SGHTS and CDR2 YDEGEE. CDR3 length equals 14 residues. Trimming shortened V by 4 bases and J by 2 bases, and 10 bases separated the two germline ends. Study processing details: Amplification from reference gene primers served as the basis for estimated nucleated cell counts. Sequencing was performed with immunoSEQ multiplex PCR; in TCRdb, only in-frame clones are kept and a portion is missing. V and J calls and clone size follow that table, whereas D and trimming were derived from the DNA. The sample has tens of thousands of clones; 88% are singletons. The sequencing input was peripheral blood. The TCR originated in a human donor in a cohort sampled during active COVID-19. The chain links TRBV5-8 to TRBJ2-1; D is possibly TRBD2 (5 bases). The CDR3 DNA sequence: TGTGCCAGCAGCCCGCCGACTACCTACAATGAGCAGTTCTTC. This codes for CASSPPTTYNEQFF.